This record covers a single T cell receptor (beta chain). Its cognate antigen is unknown. This specimen belongs to a study of OX40 agonist ivuxolimab in advanced cancers. For the study at large: Ivuxolimab, an antibody acting as an agonist of OX40 (CD134), was used to treat patients.

Findings and limits, study-wide: The investigators did not determine what antigen specificity the expanded peripheral T cells had.

TCRdb keeps only in-frame clones here, not all; method: immunoSEQ multiplex PCR. This table has just under 55,000 clones, 60% to 80% appearing once. The CDR3 totals 18 residues. Germline CDR1 and CDR2: MNHEY and SMNVEV (reference sequence). V lost 6 bases, J lost 0 bases, and 12 bases stayed unmatched. This clonotype was sampled from an adult with an advanced solid tumor such as melanoma, head and neck, liver or kidney cancer. Sample: CD4+ or CD8+ T cells sorted from blood, taken in a trial of the OX40 agonist ivuxolimab. The J gene is TRBJ2-1, the V gene TRBV27; 9 nucleotides align to TRBD2. The CDR3 DNA follows: TGTGCCAGCAGCCCTAGCAGCGGGAGGAGGAGCTCCTACAATGAGCAGTTCTTC. It encodes CASSPSSGRRSSYNEQFF.